This T cell receptor (beta chain) was sequenced in a study of radiation and T cells in renal cell carcinoma. Sample treatment: 15 Gy SBRT to primary tumor, nephrectomy 4 weeks later. Nephrectomy followed 15 Gy stereotactic body radiation by 4 weeks. This renal cell carcinoma was of the clear cell type. A remark on this clone: Its antigen is as yet unknown.

General study results and limits: Top tumor clonotypes rose in blood 2 weeks post-radiation, then contracted. Without pretreatment biopsies, baseline tumor clonotype presence was undetermined.

In germline, CDR1 is KGHSH, CDR2 LQKENI. The CDR3 has 12 residues. V was pared by 6 bases and J by 5 bases, with 10 bases between. TCRdb's table, derived via immunoSEQ multiplex PCR, lists solely in-frame clones and lacks some. The sample comprises 10,000 to 15,000 clones, around 30% of which are singletons, and approximately 15% rests with the top ten. This specimen consisted of tumor tissue, obtained from a patient whose treatment included radiotherapy and nephrectomy. The genes are TRBV18 and TRBJ2-5; D ambiguous. The clonotype comes from a man in his sixties with renal cell carcinoma. The CDR3 region has the DNA TGTGCCAGCTCGCCCAACGAGGAGACCCAGTACTTC. Residues: CASSPNEETQYF.